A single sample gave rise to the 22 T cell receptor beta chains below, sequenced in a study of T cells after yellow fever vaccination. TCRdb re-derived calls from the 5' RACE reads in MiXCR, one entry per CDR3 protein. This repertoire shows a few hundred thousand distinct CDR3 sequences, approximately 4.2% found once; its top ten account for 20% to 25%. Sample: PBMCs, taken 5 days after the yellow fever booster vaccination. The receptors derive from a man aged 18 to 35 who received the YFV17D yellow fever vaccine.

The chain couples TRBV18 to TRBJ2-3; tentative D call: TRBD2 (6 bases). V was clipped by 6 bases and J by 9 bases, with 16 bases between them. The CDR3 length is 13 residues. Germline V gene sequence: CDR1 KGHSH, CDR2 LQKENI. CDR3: CASSSRDQGTQYF. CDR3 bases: TGTGCCAGCTCCTCGCGGGACCAGGGAACGCAGTATTTT.

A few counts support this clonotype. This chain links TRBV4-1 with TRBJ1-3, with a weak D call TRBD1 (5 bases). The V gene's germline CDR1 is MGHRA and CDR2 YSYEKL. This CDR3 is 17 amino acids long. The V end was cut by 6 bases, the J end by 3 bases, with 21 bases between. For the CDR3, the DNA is TGCGCCAGCAGTCGCCTCCAGGGTCTCCGACTTGGAAACACCATATATTTT. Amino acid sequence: CASSRLQGLRLGNTIYF.

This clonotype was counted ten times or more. For the CDR3, the DNA is TGTGCCAGCAGCTTAGCGCGGGCCGGGGCTGGAAACACCATATATTTT. This sequence encodes CASSLARAGAGNTIYF. The chain combines TRBV7-8 with TRBJ1-3; D is uncertain. Per germline, CDR1 SGHVS and CDR2 FQNEAQ. Trimming took off 0 bases at V and 2 bases at J, with 11 bases between the two ends. The CDR3 spans 16 residues.

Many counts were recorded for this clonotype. The DNA for the CDR3 is TGTGCCAGCTCACCATTGCGGGGGATTCACAATGAGCAGTTCTTC. This gives the protein CASSPLRGIHNEQFF. This chain links TRBV18 with TRBJ2-1; 7 bases are a match to TRBD2. The V and J ends lost 2 bases and 5 bases, in that order; junction bases with no gene match: 6. The CDR3 spans 15 residues. Looked up from germline, CDR1 is KGHSH and CDR2 is LQKENI. Filled out from reference TRBV18 and TRBJ2-1, the complete variable domain reads NAGVMQNPRHLVRRRGQEARLRCSPMKGHSHVYWYRQLPEEGLKFMVYLQKENIIDESGMPKERFSAEFPKEGPSILRIQQVVRGDSAAYFCASSPLRGIHNEQFFGPGTRLTVL.

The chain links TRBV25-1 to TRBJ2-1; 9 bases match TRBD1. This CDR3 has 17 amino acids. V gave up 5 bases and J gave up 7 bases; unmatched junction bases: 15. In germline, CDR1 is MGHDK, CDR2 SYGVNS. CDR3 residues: CASSPRTGVPQLNEQFF. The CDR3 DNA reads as TGTGCCAGCAGTCCCCGGACAGGGGTCCCTCAGTTGAATGAGCAGTTCTTC.

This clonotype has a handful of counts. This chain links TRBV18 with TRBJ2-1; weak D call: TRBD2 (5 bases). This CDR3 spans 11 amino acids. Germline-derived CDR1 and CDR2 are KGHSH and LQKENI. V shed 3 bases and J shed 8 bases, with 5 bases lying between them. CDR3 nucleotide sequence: TGTGCCAGCTCACCTAGCGATGAGCAGTTCTTC. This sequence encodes CASSPSDEQFF.

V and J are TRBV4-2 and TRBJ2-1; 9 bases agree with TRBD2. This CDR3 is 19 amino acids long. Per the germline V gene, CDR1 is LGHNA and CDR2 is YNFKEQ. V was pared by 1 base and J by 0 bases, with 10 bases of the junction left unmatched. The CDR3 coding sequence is TGTGCCAGCAGCCAAGTCGTAGCGGGGGCGCCGAGCTCCTACAATGAGCAGTTCTTC. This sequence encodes CASSQVVAGAPSSYNEQFF.

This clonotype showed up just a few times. This CDR3 is CASSLASTALGETQYF. The CDR3, as DNA: TGTGCCAGCAGCTTGGCGTCGACAGCCTTAGGGGAGACCCAGTACTTC. The V and J genes are TRBV5-4 and TRBJ2-5, with D possibly TRBD1 on 5 matching bases. Germline V gene data show CDR1 as SGHNT and CDR2 as YYREEE (reference sequence). The CDR3 length is 16 residues. Trimming took off 0 bases at V and 5 bases at J, with 17 bases between the two ends.

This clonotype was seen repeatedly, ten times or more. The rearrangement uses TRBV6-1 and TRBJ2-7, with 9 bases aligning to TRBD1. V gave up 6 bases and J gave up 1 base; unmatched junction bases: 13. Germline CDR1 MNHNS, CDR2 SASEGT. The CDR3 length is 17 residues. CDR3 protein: CASSPNGDRVFSYEQYF. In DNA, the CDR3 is TGTGCCAGCAGCCCGAATGGGGACAGGGTATTTTCCTACGAGCAGTACTTC.

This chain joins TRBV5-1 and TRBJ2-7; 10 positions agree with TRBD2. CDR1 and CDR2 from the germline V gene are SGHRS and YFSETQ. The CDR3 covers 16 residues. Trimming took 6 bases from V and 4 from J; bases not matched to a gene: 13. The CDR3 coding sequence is TGCGCCAGCAATACGGGGAAAGCGGGGGGGCCTTACGAGCAGTACTTC. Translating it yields CASNTGKAGGPYEQYF. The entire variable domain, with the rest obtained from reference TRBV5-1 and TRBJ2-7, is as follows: KAGVTQTPRYLIKTRGQQVTLSCSPISGHRSVSWYQQTPGQGLQFLFEYFSETQRNKGNFPGRFSGRQFSNSRSEMNVSTLELGDSALYLCASNTGKAGGPYEQYFGPGTRLTVT.

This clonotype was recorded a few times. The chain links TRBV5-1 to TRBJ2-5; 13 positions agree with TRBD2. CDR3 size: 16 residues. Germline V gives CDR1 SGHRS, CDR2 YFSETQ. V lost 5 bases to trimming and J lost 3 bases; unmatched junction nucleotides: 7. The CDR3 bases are TGCGCCAGCAGAACCGGGACTAGCGGGACAGAAGAGACCCAGTACTTC. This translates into CASRTGTSGTEETQYF.

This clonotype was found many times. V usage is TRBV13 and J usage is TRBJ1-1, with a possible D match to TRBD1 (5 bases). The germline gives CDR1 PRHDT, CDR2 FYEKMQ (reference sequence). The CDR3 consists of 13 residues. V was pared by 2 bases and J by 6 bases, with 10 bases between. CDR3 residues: CASSLLGAAEAFF. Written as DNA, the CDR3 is TGTGCCAGCAGCTTACTTGGGGCAGCTGAAGCTTTCTTT.

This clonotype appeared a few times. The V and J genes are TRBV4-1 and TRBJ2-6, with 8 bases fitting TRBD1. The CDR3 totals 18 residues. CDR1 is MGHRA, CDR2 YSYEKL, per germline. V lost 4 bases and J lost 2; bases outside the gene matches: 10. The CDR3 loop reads CASSPTGTGGAGANVLTF. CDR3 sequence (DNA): TGCGCCAGCAGCCCAACCGGGACAGGAGGTGCTGGGGCCAACGTCCTGACTTTC.

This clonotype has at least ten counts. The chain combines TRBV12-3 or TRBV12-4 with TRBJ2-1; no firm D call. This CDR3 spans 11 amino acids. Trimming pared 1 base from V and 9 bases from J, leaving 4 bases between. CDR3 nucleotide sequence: TGTGCCAGCAGTTTAGGGGGTGAGCAGTTCTTC. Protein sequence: CASSLGGEQFF.

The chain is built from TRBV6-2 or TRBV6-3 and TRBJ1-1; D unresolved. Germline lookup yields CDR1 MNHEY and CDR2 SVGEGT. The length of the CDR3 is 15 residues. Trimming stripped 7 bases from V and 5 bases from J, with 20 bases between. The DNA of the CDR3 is TGTGCCAGCATCTCACTCCTGCCGAGCCGAACTGAAGCTTTCTTT. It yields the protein CASISLLPSRTEAFF.

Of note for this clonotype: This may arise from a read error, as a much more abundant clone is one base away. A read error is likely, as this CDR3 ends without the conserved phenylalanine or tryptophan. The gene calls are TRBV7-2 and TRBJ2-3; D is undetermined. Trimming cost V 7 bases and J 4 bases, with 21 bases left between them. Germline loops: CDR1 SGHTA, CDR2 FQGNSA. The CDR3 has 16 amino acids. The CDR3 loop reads CASTLRSPPPADTQYL. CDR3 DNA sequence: TGTGCCAGCACCCTTCGGAGTCCACCCCCCGCAGATACGCAGTATCTT.

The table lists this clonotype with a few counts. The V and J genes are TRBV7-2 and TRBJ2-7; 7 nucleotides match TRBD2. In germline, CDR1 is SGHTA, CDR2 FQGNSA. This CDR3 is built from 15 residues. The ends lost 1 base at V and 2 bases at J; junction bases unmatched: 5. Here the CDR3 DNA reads TGTGCCAGCAGCTTAGTGGGCGGGGGAACCTACGAGCAGTACTTC. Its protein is CASSLVGGGTYEQYF.

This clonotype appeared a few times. In DNA form, the CDR3 reads TGTGCCAGCAGTTACTCACCCGGCAGGGGACCCAATCAGCCCCAGCATTTT. This gives the protein CASSYSPGRGPNQPQHF. The rearrangement links TRBV6-2 or TRBV6-3 to TRBJ1-5; D possibly corresponds to TRBD1 (6 bases). The CDR3 length is 17 residues. From germline, CDR1 is MNHEY and CDR2 SVGEGT. Deletions cut 0 bases from V and 3 bases from J, with 15 bases between.

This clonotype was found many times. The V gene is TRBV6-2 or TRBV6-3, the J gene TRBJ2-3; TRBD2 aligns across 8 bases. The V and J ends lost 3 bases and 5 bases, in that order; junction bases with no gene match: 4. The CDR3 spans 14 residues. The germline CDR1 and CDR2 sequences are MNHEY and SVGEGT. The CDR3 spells CASSYRRGVDTQYF. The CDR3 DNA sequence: TGTGCCAGCAGTTATAGGCGGGGGGTAGATACGCAGTATTTT.

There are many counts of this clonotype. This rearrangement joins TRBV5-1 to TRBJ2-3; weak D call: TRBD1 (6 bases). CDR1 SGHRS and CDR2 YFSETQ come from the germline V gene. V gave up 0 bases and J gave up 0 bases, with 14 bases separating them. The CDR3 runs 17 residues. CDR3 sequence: CASSLGGQAPSTDTQYF. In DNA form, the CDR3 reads TGCGCCAGCAGCTTGGGGGGGCAGGCCCCTAGCACAGATACGCAGTATTTT. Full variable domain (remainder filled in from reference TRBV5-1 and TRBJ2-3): KAGVTQTPRYLIKTRGQQVTLSCSPISGHRSVSWYQQTPGQGLQFLFEYFSETQRNKGNFPGRFSGRQFSNSRSEMNVSTLELGDSALYLCASSLGGQAPSTDTQYFGPGTRLTVL.

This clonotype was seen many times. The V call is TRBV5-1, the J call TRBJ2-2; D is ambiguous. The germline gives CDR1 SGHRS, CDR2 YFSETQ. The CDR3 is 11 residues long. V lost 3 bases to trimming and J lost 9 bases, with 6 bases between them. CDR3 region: CASSWDWELFF. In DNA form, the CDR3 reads TGCGCCAGCAGCTGGGATTGGGAGCTGTTTTTT.

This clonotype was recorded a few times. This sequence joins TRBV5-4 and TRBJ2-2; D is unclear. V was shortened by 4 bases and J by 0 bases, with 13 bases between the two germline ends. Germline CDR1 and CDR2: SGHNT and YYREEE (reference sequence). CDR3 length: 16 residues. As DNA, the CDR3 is TGTGCCAGCAGCGTATCCCCGTCCCCGAACACCGGGGAGCTGTTTTTT. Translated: CASSVSPSPNTGELFF.